The 23 T cell receptor beta chains below come from one sample, sequenced in a study of blood T cell repertoires in COVID-19. The table came from immunoSEQ multiplex PCR; TCRdb's copy has only in-frame clones and leaves some out. The sample lists some 300,000 clones, 89% occurring once. The sample was PBMCs or T cells enriched from blood (not recorded which). The receptors derive from a woman aged 25 to 39 who had recovered from COVID-19.

V is TRBV18 and J is TRBJ1-1; TRBD1 agrees at 7 bases. V lost 3 bases, J lost 5 bases, and 6 bases stayed unmatched. The CDR3 runs 14 residues. Germline CDR1 KGHSH, CDR2 LQKENI. The CDR3 nucleotides are TGTGCCAGCTCACCCGACAGGGAAAGAACTGAAGCTTTCTTT. This gives the protein CASSPDRERTEAFF.

The chain carries TRBV18 and TRBJ2-7, with TRBD1 as a possible D gene (6 bases). Trimming removed 5 bases from V and 3 bases from J, with 14 bases in between. The CDR3 contains 14 residues. Germline lookup yields CDR1 KGHSH and CDR2 LQKENI. The CDR3 DNA follows: TGTGCCAGCTCAGATCGGACAGTCAACTACGAGCAGTACTTC. It codes for CASSDRTVNYEQYF.

In its sample, this clone was seen once. The J gene is TRBJ2-1, the V gene TRBV7-2; the match to TRBD2 covers 10 bases. The V and J ends lost 6 bases and 2 bases, in that order; junction bases with no gene match: 4. CDR3 length: 15 residues. CDR1 is SGHTA and CDR2 is FQGNSA in the germline V gene. In DNA form, the CDR3 reads TGTGCCAGCAGTCTAGCGGGAGTTGCCTACAATGAGCAGTTCTTC. It specifies CASSLAGVAYNEQFF. Filled out from reference TRBV7-2 and TRBJ2-1, the complete variable domain reads GAGVSQSPSNKVTEKGKDVELRCDPISGHTALYWYRQSLGQGLEFLIYFQGNSAPDKSGLPSDRFSAERTGGSVSTLTIQRTQQEDSAVYLCASSLAGVAYNEQFFGPGTRLTVL.

J is TRBJ1-2 and V is TRBV2; 8 bases fit TRBD1. Germline CDR1 SNHLY, CDR2 FYNNEI. Trimming removed 9 bases from V and 5 bases from J; junction bases left unmatched: 5. This CDR3 is built from 12 residues. The DNA of the CDR3 is TGTGCCAGTGGGACAGGTTCATATGGCTACACCTTC. It yields the protein CASGTGSYGYTF. Based on the CDR3 plus reference TRBV2 and TRBJ1-2, the full variable domain is EPEVTQTPSHQVTQMGQEVILRCVPISNHLYFYWYRQILGQKVEFLVSFYNNEISEKSEIFDDQFSVERPDGSNFTLKIRSTKLEDSAMYFCASGTGSYGYTFGSGTRLTVV.

The chain combines TRBV6-5 with TRBJ2-7; 9 bases line up with TRBD1. CDR3 length equals 15 residues. The germline gives CDR1 MNHEY, CDR2 SVGAGI. Trimming at V came to 4 bases and at J to 6 bases, leaving 10 bases not matched to a gene. CDR3 bases: TGTGCCAGCAGTTCCCGGACAGGGGCCTCGGGCGAGCAGTACTTC. It encodes CASSSRTGASGEQYF.

CDR3: CASSPYVGKQANQPQHF. The CDR3, as DNA: TGTGCCAGCAGCCCCTACGTTGGGAAACAGGCAAATCAGCCCCAGCATTTT. The chain joins TRBV7-2 to TRBJ1-5; weak D call: TRBD1 (5 bases). The CDR3 runs 17 residues. In germline, CDR1 is SGHTA, CDR2 FQGNSA. V gave up 5 bases and J gave up 4 bases, with 21 bases separating them.

The sample holds one count of this clone. The chain joins TRBV19 to TRBJ2-1; 8 nucleotides align to TRBD2. This CDR3 spans 14 amino acids. Germline V gene data show CDR1 as LNHDA and CDR2 as SQIVND (reference sequence). V gave up 7 bases and J gave up 6 bases; unmatched junction bases: 8. The CDR3 protein is CASKDGRAVNEQFF. The CDR3 DNA reads TGTGCCAGTAAAGACGGGAGGGCCGTCAATGAGCAGTTCTTC. The complete variable domain, with remaining parts taken from reference TRBV19 and TRBJ2-1, reads DGGITQSPKYLFRKEGQNVTLSCEQNLNHDAMYWYRQDPGQGLRLIYYSQIVNDFQKGDIAEGYSVSREKKESFPLTVTSAQKNPTAFYLCASKDGRAVNEQFFGPGTRLTVL.

The gene calls are TRBV10-3 and TRBJ1-1, with TRBD1 as a possible D gene (6 bases). The CDR3 has 14 residues. Germline V gene data show CDR1 as ENHRY and CDR2 as SYGVKD. The V gene lost 8 bases and the J gene lost 1 base, with 14 bases spanning the gap. The CDR3 sequence is CAIRTVRGNTEAFF. The CDR3 coding sequence is TGTGCCATCCGGACAGTCCGGGGGAACACTGAAGCTTTCTTT.

The chain couples TRBV29-1 to TRBJ1-1; tentatively, D is TRBD1 (6 bases). Germline V gene data show CDR1 as SQVTM and CDR2 as ANQGSEA. CDR3 length equals 13 residues. V lost 3 bases to trimming and J lost 3 bases, with 11 bases between them. CDR3 residues: CSVDRGLDTEAFF. The DNA of the CDR3 is TGCAGCGTTGATAGGGGGTTAGACACTGAAGCTTTCTTT.

This sequence joins TRBV6-6 and TRBJ2-7; 9 bases fit TRBD1. The CDR3 has 15 residues. Germline loops: CDR1 MNHNY, CDR2 SVGAGI (reference sequence). The V and J ends lost 4 bases and 7 bases, in that order; junction bases with no gene match: 11. In nucleotides, the CDR3 is TGTGCCAGCAGTTCCTTGGACAGGGGAGTGGAGGAGCAGTACTTC. Translation gives CASSSLDRGVEEQYF.

This sequence joins TRBV27 and TRBJ2-3; 9 positions agree with TRBD2. V was pared by 6 bases and J by 1 base, with 5 bases of the junction left unmatched. There are 15 residues in the CDR3. Germline assignment: CDR1 MNHEY and CDR2 SMNVEV (reference sequence). CDR3 sequence (DNA): TGTGCCAGCAGCCCCCTAGCGGGACGCACAGATACGCAGTATTTT. The encoded protein is CASSPLAGRTDTQYF.

The genes are TRBV5-1 and TRBJ1-1; D is perhaps TRBD1 (5 bases). This CDR3 spans 14 amino acids. Per germline, CDR1 SGHRS and CDR2 YFSETQ. The V and J ends lost 1 base and 4 bases respectively, with 11 bases between them. The CDR3 protein is CASSLRGLVTEAFF. CDR3 sequence (DNA): TGCGCCAGCAGCTTGAGGGGCTTGGTCACTGAAGCTTTCTTT.

This chain joins TRBV6-1 and TRBJ1-3; a weak D match, TRBD1 (6 bases). The CDR3 length is 16 residues. V lost 3 bases and J 0 bases, leaving 12 bases between the germline ends. CDR1 MNHNS and CDR2 SASEGT come from the germline V gene. This chain's CDR3 is CASSDRTASSGNTIYF. The DNA for the CDR3 is TGTGCCAGCAGTGACCGGACAGCGAGCTCTGGAAACACCATATATTTT.

This chain joins TRBV19 and TRBJ1-2; D gene uncertain. This CDR3 has 14 residues. Per the germline V gene, CDR1 is LNHDA and CDR2 is SQIVND (reference sequence). V was trimmed by 6 bases and J by 3 bases, leaving 14 bases between them. DNA for the CDR3: TGTGCCAGTAGATTTATTACTCGGGACTATGGCTACACCTTC. Translated, it gives CASRFITRDYGYTF.

Details on this clone: The identical CDR3 is also encoded by other nucleotide sequences in the sample. The chain has TRBV19 and TRBJ2-1; D gene uncertain. Germline V gene lookup returns CDR1 LNHDA and CDR2 SQIVND (reference sequence). The V gene lost 5 bases and the J gene lost 0 bases, with 5 bases spanning the gap. The CDR3 extends over 13 amino acids. The CDR3 nucleotides are TGTGCCAGTAGTCCGAGCTCCTACAATGAGCAGTTCTTC. Amino acids: CASSPSSYNEQFF.

This chain connects TRBV6-2 or TRBV6-3 to TRBJ2-7; 7 bases agree with TRBD2. The trim removed 1 base at V and 3 bases at J, leaving 3 bases unmatched. CDR1 MNHEY and CDR2 SVGEGT come from the germline V gene. CDR3 length: 14 amino acids. This CDR3 is CASSYFGGGYEQYF. The CDR3 region has the DNA TGTGCCAGCAGTTACTTCGGCGGGGGCTACGAGCAGTACTTC.

This chain's CDR3 is CASSYGGQGNEQYF. As DNA, the CDR3 is TGTGCCAGCAGTTACGGGGGACAGGGTAACGAGCAGTACTTC. This chain joins TRBV6-6 and TRBJ2-7; 9 bases line up with TRBD1. Germline CDR1 MNHNY, CDR2 SVGAGI (reference sequence). The CDR3 length is 14 residues. After removal of 2 bases from V and 5 bases from J, the junction contained 4 bases not matched to a gene.

The rearrangement uses TRBV11-2 and TRBJ2-1, with D possibly being TRBD1 (6 bases). Germline V gene lookup returns CDR1 SGHAT and CDR2 FQNNGV. The CDR3 is 14 amino acids. V was shortened by 5 bases and J by 5 bases, with 13 bases between the two germline ends. For the CDR3, the DNA is TGTGCCAGCAGCATGATGGGGGCCAACAATGAGCAGTTCTTC. Protein product: CASSMMGANNEQFF.

This chain links TRBV10-3 with TRBJ2-1; D is undetermined. The ends were cut back, 0 bases at V and 8 bases at J, with 5 bases in the middle. CDR1 is ENHRY, CDR2 SYGVKD, per germline. The CDR3 spans 12 residues. CDR3 loop: CAISESVYEQFF. CDR3 nucleotides: TGTGCCATCAGTGAGTCTGTCTATGAGCAGTTCTTC.

The V call is TRBV7-9, the J call TRBJ1-6; 8 bases map to TRBD1. This CDR3 has 18 residues. Germline assignment: CDR1 SEHNR and CDR2 FQNEAQ (reference sequence). V was pared by 5 bases and J by 0 bases, with 9 bases of the junction left unmatched. Written as DNA, the CDR3 is TGTGCCAGCAGCCCGGGACAGGATCAACGCTCCTATAATTCACCCCTCCACTTT. It specifies CASSPGQDQRSYNSPLHF. The full variable domain, with the rest looked up from reference TRBV7-9 and TRBJ1-6, is DTGVSQNPRHKITKRGQNVTFRCDPISEHNRLYWYRQTLGQGPEFLTYFQNEAQLEKSRLLSDRFSAERPKGSFSTLEIQRTEQGDSAMYLCASSPGQDQRSYNSPLHFGNGTRLTVT.

The J gene is TRBJ1-3, the V gene TRBV5-1; D is possibly TRBD1 (6 bases). The CDR3 has 13 residues. Deletions cut 6 bases from V and 3 bases from J, with 10 bases between. Germline V gene lookup returns CDR1 SGHRS and CDR2 YFSETQ. The CDR3 sequence is CASKGQLGNTIYF. CDR3 DNA sequence: TGCGCCAGCAAGGGACAACTTGGAAACACCATATATTTT.

The rearrangement joins TRBV19 to TRBJ2-3; TRBD1 might be the D (5 bases). V was clipped by 3 bases and J by 0 bases, with 13 bases between them. Per the germline V gene, CDR1 is LNHDA and CDR2 is SQIVND (reference sequence). CDR3 length equals 16 residues. The CDR3 DNA sequence: TGTGCCAGTAGTATTCGCACAGGCACTAGCACAGATACGCAGTATTTT. It specifies CASSIRTGTSTDTQYF.

This clone occurred a few times. The chain joins TRBV5-4 to TRBJ1-5, with D perhaps matching TRBD1 (6 bases). Germline values: CDR1 SGHNT, CDR2 YYREEE (reference sequence). The CDR3 runs 18 residues. The V end lost 5 bases, the J end lost 7 bases, and 28 bases lay between the germline ends. The CDR3 DNA sequence: TGTGCCAGCAGTCGGGATCCAGGGGACCGCAGAGGCAGGCAGCCCCAGCATTTT. Amino acids: CASSRDPGDRRGRQPQHF.